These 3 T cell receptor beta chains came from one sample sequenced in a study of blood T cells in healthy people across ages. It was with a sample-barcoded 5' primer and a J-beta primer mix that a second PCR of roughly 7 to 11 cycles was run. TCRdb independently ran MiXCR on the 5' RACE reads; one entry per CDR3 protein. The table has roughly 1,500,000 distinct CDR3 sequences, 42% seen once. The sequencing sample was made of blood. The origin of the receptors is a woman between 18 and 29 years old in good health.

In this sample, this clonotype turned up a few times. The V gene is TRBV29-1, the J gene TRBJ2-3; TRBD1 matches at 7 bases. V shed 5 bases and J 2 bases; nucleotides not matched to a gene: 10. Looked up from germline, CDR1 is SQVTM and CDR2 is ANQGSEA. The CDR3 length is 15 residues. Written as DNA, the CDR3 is TGCAGCGTTCAGGGGGACAGTAGTACCACAGATACGCAGTATTTT. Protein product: CSVQGDSSTTDTQYF.

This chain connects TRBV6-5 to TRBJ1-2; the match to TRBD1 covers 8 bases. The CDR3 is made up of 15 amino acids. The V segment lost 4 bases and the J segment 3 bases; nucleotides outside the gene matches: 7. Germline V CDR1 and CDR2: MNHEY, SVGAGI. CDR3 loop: CASSLGQAWDYGYTF. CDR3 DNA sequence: TGTGCCAGCAGTTTGGGACAGGCGTGGGACTATGGCTACACCTTC.

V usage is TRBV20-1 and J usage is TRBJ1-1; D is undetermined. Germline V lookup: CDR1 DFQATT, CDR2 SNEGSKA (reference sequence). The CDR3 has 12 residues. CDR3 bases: TGCAAAGGCCTCCCCCGGGGCACTGAAGCTTTCTTT. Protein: CKGLPRGTEAFF.